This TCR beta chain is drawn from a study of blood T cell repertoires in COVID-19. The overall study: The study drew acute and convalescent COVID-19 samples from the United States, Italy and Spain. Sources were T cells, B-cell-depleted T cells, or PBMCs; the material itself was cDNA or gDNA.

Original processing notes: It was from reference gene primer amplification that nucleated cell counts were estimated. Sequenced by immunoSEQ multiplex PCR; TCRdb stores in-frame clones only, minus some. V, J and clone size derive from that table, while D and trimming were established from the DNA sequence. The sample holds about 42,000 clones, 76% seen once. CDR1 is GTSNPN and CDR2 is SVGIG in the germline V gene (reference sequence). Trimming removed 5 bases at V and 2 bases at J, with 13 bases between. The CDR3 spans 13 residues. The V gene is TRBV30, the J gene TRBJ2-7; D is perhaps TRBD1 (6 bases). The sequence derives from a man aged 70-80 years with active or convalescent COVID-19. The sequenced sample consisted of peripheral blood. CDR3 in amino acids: CAWGTGNTYEQYF. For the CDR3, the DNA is TGTGCCTGGGGAACAGGGAACACCTACGAGCAGTACTTC.